This T cell receptor beta chain was recorded in a study of cytomegalovirus exposure and HLA in healthy donors. Study outcomes and limitations: Association of 16,951 TCR beta sequences with HLA alleles was found at 0.05 false discovery rate in a later analysis. Most TCR beta V segments were productive about 87% or about 30% of the time in an earlier analysis.

Both 60 Vbeta primers and 13 Jbeta primers went into the PCR. TCRdb keeps only in-frame clones here, not all; method: immunoSEQ multiplex PCR. The data contain approximately 100,000 clones, 60% to 85% of them singletons. Germline CDR1 MDHEN, CDR2 SYDVKM. The CDR3 is 14 amino acids. Trimming pared 1 base from V and 4 bases from J, leaving 10 bases between. Turning to this clone: Its matching antigen is unknown.

J is TRBJ1-2 and V is TRBV28; D gene ambiguous. Sequencing was performed on PBMCs. The receptor comes from a female donor in good health and CMV-seropositive. This CDR3 is CASSLYQAAYGYTF. In DNA, the CDR3 is TGTGCCAGCAGTTTATATCAGGCAGCCTATGGCTACACCTTC.